These 32 T cell receptor beta chains originate from one sample sequenced in a study of blood T cell repertoires in COVID-19 (dated by TCRdb to 2018 to 2021). The library came from the immunoSEQ multiplex PCR assay. What TCRdb holds here is the immuneACCESS table cut down to in-frame rearrangements. Part of the clones is not present; checked against another copy, under half of the missing clones reflect an unresolved V gene, and the others are unexplained. The sample has 150,000 to 200,000 clones on record, 80% to 90% of them singletons. The ten largest account for around 8.6% of the sample. Sequenced sample: peripheral blood. These receptors came from a man aged 50-60 years with active or convalescent COVID-19.

The chain employs TRBV3-1 (or the pseudogene TRBV3-2) and TRBJ2-3; no reliable D call. This CDR3 is built from 12 residues. V lost 4 bases to trimming and J lost 4 bases, with 6 bases between them. Per germline, CDR1 LGHDT and CDR2 YNNKEL (reference sequence). The CDR3 protein is CASSPGSDTQYF. The CDR3 DNA is TGTGCCAGCAGCCCCGGGTCAGATACGCAGTATTTT.

The chain carries TRBV30 and TRBJ1-4; D gene unclear. Germline V gene sequence: CDR1 GTSNPN, CDR2 SVGIG (reference sequence). V lost 4 bases and J lost 0, with 9 bases in between. This CDR3 contains 14 residues. The CDR3 DNA is TGTGCCTGGAACGGAGTTGCAACTAATGAAAAACTGTTTTTT. Residues: CAWNGVATNEKLFF.

The chain is built from TRBV30 and TRBJ2-1; a weak D match, TRBD1 (6 bases). The CDR3 spans 13 residues. Per the germline V gene, CDR1 is GTSNPN and CDR2 is SVGIG (reference sequence). Trimming took off 3 bases at V and 6 bases at J, with 12 bases between the two ends. The CDR3 here is CAWSPGQPNEQFF. The CDR3 bases are TGTGCCTGGAGCCCTGGACAGCCCAATGAGCAGTTCTTC.

The chain employs TRBV4-1 and TRBJ1-2; D is possibly TRBD1 (5 bases). There are 16 residues in the CDR3. Between the trimmed V and J ends, which lost 1 base and 8 bases, there was a span of 20 bases. Germline lookup yields CDR1 MGHRA and CDR2 YSYEKL. This chain's CDR3 is CASSQVSSSGIRGYTF. CDR3 bases: TGCGCCAGCAGCCAAGTGAGTTCGTCAGGGATACGAGGCTACACCTTC.

This chain links TRBV30 with TRBJ2-7; 9 bases map to TRBD2. Looked up from germline, CDR1 is GTSNPN and CDR2 is SVGIG (reference sequence). Trimming took 4 bases from V and 6 from J; bases not matched to a gene: 16. This CDR3 has 16 residues. Here the CDR3 reads CAWKKGVVAGVGEQYF. Written as DNA, the CDR3 is TGTGCCTGGAAGAAGGGCGTCGTAGCGGGAGTTGGCGAGCAGTACTTC.

For this clone: Germline is not matched at one junction end, which may reflect a read error. The J gene is TRBJ2-3, the V gene TRBV14, with TRBD2 matching over 8 bases. The CDR3 covers 17 residues. Germline V lookup: CDR1 SGHDN, CDR2 FVKESK. In DNA, the CDR3 is TGTGCCAGCAGCCAAGATTACGGGAGGGGTAGCAGAGATACGCAGTATTTT. Residues: CASSQDYGRGSRDTQYF.

This chain joins TRBV24-1 and TRBJ2-1; tentative D call: TRBD2 (6 bases). The CDR3 loop spans 17 amino acids. Trimming left V 1 base short and J 6 bases short, with 18 bases between. CDR1 KGHDR and CDR2 SFDVKD come from the germline V gene. CDR3 loop: CATSDLVGREHGNEQFF. In DNA, the CDR3 is TGTGCCACCAGTGATTTAGTCGGGAGAGAACATGGCAATGAGCAGTTCTTC.

V and J are TRBV28 and TRBJ2-1; D might be TRBD1 (5 bases). The CDR3 extends over 15 amino acids. Germline CDR1 MDHEN, CDR2 SYDVKM. The ends were cut back, 4 bases at V and 9 bases at J, with 19 bases in the middle. The CDR3 region is CASSSHQGYNSEQFF. For the CDR3, the DNA is TGTGCCAGCAGTTCCCATCAGGGTTACAATAGTGAGCAGTTCTTC.

The chain links TRBV30 to TRBJ2-3; 9 nucleotides line up with TRBD1. In germline, CDR1 is GTSNPN, CDR2 SVGIG (reference sequence). Trimming cost V 3 bases and J 8 bases; bases outside gene matches: 6. This CDR3 has 13 residues. The CDR3 DNA is TGTGCCTGGAGGGTTCTGGGACAGGGTACGCAGTATTTT. Its protein product is CAWRVLGQGTQYF.

V and J are TRBV30 and TRBJ1-1; TRBD1 agrees at 8 bases. CDR1 is GTSNPN and CDR2 is SVGIG in the germline V gene (reference sequence). The CDR3 has 15 residues. The junction had 7 bases not matched to a gene; V was cut back by 3 bases and J by 1 base. The CDR3: CAWRLSGTGNTEAFF. CDR3 nucleotides: TGTGCCTGGAGATTATCCGGGACAGGGAACACTGAAGCTTTCTTT.

The chain is built from TRBV5-1 and TRBJ2-3; a weak D match, TRBD1 (6 bases). Germline lookup yields CDR1 SGHRS and CDR2 YFSETQ. V was trimmed by 4 bases and J by 3 bases, leaving 12 bases between them. CDR3 length equals 14 residues. In DNA form, the CDR3 reads TGCGCCAGCAGCGTACAGGGTAGGACAGATACGCAGTATTTT. Translation: CASSVQGRTDTQYF.

The chain carries TRBV3-1 (or the pseudogene TRBV3-2) and TRBJ2-7, with a weak D call TRBD2 (6 bases). This CDR3 contains 14 residues. Trimming left V 0 bases short and J 9 bases short, with 15 bases between. Per germline, CDR1 LGHDT and CDR2 YNNKEL (reference sequence). In nucleotides, the CDR3 is TGTGCCAGCAGCCAAGAGAGCCAGCGGGTGGGGCAGTACTTC. Amino acids: CASSQESQRVGQYF.

The chain carries TRBV11-2 and TRBJ2-7, with a weak D call TRBD1 (6 bases). The CDR3 extends over 13 amino acids. V was trimmed by 2 bases and J by 7 bases, leaving 12 bases between them. The germline V gene has CDR1 SGHAT and CDR2 FQNNGV. DNA for the CDR3: TGTGCCAGCAGCTTAACCCAGGGGCAGGAGCAGTACTTC. This translates into CASSLTQGQEQYF.

The chain recombines TRBV27 with TRBJ2-3; TRBD1 matches 9 bases. In germline, CDR1 is MNHEY, CDR2 SMNVEV (reference sequence). The CDR3 sequence is 14 residues long. Germline trimming cut 2 bases from V and 6 bases from J; bases unmatched to any gene: 3. DNA of the CDR3: TGTGCCAGCAGTTTAGGGGACAGGGTTGATACGCAGTATTTT. Its translation: CASSLGDRVDTQYF.

The chain couples TRBV30 to TRBJ2-4; the D is unclear. V was trimmed by 4 bases and J by 10 bases, leaving 17 bases between them. There are 13 residues in the CDR3. Germline CDR1 is GTSNPN and CDR2 is SVGIG (reference sequence). CDR3 in DNA: TGTGCCTGGACCCTGACCTCGACGGGTATTCAGTACTTC. Translating gives CAWTLTSTGIQYF.

V usage is TRBV4-1 and J usage is TRBJ2-2, with D perhaps TRBD2 (5 bases). Germline V lookup: CDR1 MGHRA, CDR2 YSYEKL. This CDR3 has 16 amino acids. The V and J ends lost 0 bases and 3 bases respectively, with 11 bases between them. As DNA, the CDR3 is TGCGCCAGCAGCCAAGATCCGGGGATCCACACCGGGGAGCTGTTTTTT. Encoded protein: CASSQDPGIHTGELFF.

The chain is built from TRBV5-1 and TRBJ2-2; D ambiguous. V dropped 4 bases and J dropped 7 bases, with 8 bases sitting between them. Germline-derived CDR1 and CDR2 are SGHRS and YFSETQ. The CDR3 totals 12 residues. This CDR3 is CASSLSNGELFF. For the CDR3, the DNA is TGCGCCAGCAGCCTCTCTAACGGGGAGCTGTTTTTT. Based on the CDR3 plus reference TRBV5-1 and TRBJ2-2, the full variable domain is KAGVTQTPRYLIKTRGQQVTLSCSPISGHRSVSWYQQTPGQGLQFLFEYFSETQRNKGNFPGRFSGRQFSNSRSEMNVSTLELGDSALYLCASSLSNGELFFGEGSRLTVL.

This clone was observed once. This chain connects TRBV27 to TRBJ2-1; 13 positions agree with TRBD2. This CDR3 region has 16 residues. The germline gives CDR1 MNHEY, CDR2 SMNVEV (reference sequence). The V segment lost 5 bases and the J segment 4 bases; nucleotides outside the gene matches: 5. CDR3 sequence reads: CASSQTSGRVYNEQFF. In DNA, the CDR3 is TGTGCCAGCAGTCAAACTAGCGGGAGGGTGTACAATGAGCAGTTCTTC.

The J gene is TRBJ1-2, the V gene TRBV7-2, with 7 bases aligning to TRBD1. Germline V CDR1 and CDR2: SGHTA, FQGNSA. This CDR3 has 16 amino acids. With 5 bases clipped from V and 7 bases from J, the junction kept 16 bases outside the gene matches. The CDR3 spells CASSDFPTGTGGGYTF. In nucleotides, the CDR3 is TGTGCCAGCAGCGACTTTCCGACAGGGACTGGTGGTGGCTACACCTTC.

This chain links TRBV4-1 with TRBJ2-3; a possible D gene is TRBD2 (6 bases). V was trimmed by 1 base and J by 2 bases, leaving 16 bases between them. The CDR3 is made up of 17 amino acids. Germline CDR1 reads MGHRA; CDR2 reads YSYEKL. The CDR3 DNA reads TGCGCCAGCAGCCAAGCTTTGGGGGGACTTTCCACAGATACGCAGTATTTT. Residues: CASSQALGGLSTDTQYF.

The rearrangement links TRBV7-3 to TRBJ1-6; the match to TRBD1 covers 7 bases. Germline values: CDR1 SGHTA, CDR2 FQGTGA. The CDR3 length is 15 residues. After removal of 6 bases from V and 3 bases from J, the junction contained 5 bases not matched to a gene. The CDR3 loop reads CASRAGTDYNSPLHF. In nucleotides, the CDR3 is TGTGCCAGCAGGGCCGGGACAGACTATAATTCACCCCTCCACTTT.

The chain couples TRBV9 to TRBJ2-1; unclear D gene. V lost 0 bases and J lost 3, with 7 bases in between. This CDR3 comprises 14 residues. Germline assignment: CDR1 SGDLS and CDR2 YYNGEE. Here the CDR3 DNA reads TGTGCCAGCAGCGTAGACGGTTTCTACAATGAGCAGTTCTTC. This encodes CASSVDGFYNEQFF.

This chain connects TRBV18 to TRBJ1-1; D may be TRBD1 (5 bases). Trimming cost V 6 bases and J 5 bases, with 16 bases left between them. The length of the CDR3 is 14 residues. Germline V gene sequence: CDR1 KGHSH, CDR2 LQKENI. The CDR3 spells CASSPASTGTEAFF. The CDR3 region has the DNA TGTGCCAGCTCCCCCGCCTCTACAGGTACTGAAGCTTTCTTT.

This chain uses TRBV7-3 with TRBJ1-1; TRBD1 matches at 11 bases. V lost 5 bases and J lost 4; bases outside the gene matches: 3. Germline loops: CDR1 SGHTA, CDR2 FQGTGA. The CDR3 is 14 amino acids. This CDR3 is CASSGGQGATEAFF. The CDR3, as DNA: TGTGCCAGCAGCGGCGGACAGGGGGCCACTGAAGCTTTCTTT. Full variable domain (rest looked up from reference TRBV7-3 and TRBJ1-1): GAGVSQTPSNKVTEKGKYVELRCDPISGHTALYWYRQSLGQGPEFLIYFQGTGAADDSGLPNDRFFAVRPEGSVSTLKIQRTERGDSAVYLCASSGGQGATEAFFGQGTRLTVV.

The rearrangement uses TRBV15 and TRBJ1-5; D possibly corresponds to TRBD1 (5 bases). V was clipped by 2 bases and J by 2 bases, with 10 bases between them. CDR1 and CDR2 from the germline V gene are LNHNV and YYDKDF (reference sequence). This CDR3 is built from 15 residues. CDR3 sequence reads: CATSRSGEGNQPQHF. DNA for the CDR3: TGTGCCACCAGCAGATCGGGGGAGGGCAATCAGCCCCAGCATTTT.

The genes are TRBV7-3 and TRBJ2-7, with D possibly being TRBD1 (6 bases). Germline-derived CDR1 and CDR2 are SGHTA and FQGTGA. With 5 bases removed from V and 6 bases from J, the gap between germline ends came to 14 bases. The CDR3 covers 13 residues. The CDR3: CASSPKQGLEQYF. The DNA for the CDR3 is TGTGCCAGCAGCCCAAAACAGGGCCTCGAGCAGTACTTC.

This chain joins TRBV6-6 and TRBJ1-1; 8 bases map to TRBD1. Per germline, CDR1 MNHNY and CDR2 SVGAGI (reference sequence). There are 16 residues in the CDR3. V dropped 2 bases and J dropped 1; count of bases not matched to a gene: 6. Written as DNA, the CDR3 is TGTGCCAGCAGTTACCCACAGGACAGGGCGAACACTGAAGCTTTCTTT. Its translation: CASSYPQDRANTEAFF.

DNA of the CDR3: TGTGCCAGTAGTATAGGAGGGACCGCGGGATCACCCCTCCACTTT. This encodes CASSIGGTAGSPLHF. V is TRBV19 and J is TRBJ1-6; possible D gene TRBD1, 5 bases. CDR3 length: 15 amino acids. The V gene's germline CDR1 is LNHDA and CDR2 SQIVND (reference sequence). Trimming removed 1 base from V and 10 bases from J, with 14 bases in between.

The chain couples TRBV7-6 to TRBJ1-1, with unresolved D. V lost 0 bases and J lost 0, with 8 bases in between. CDR3 size: 15 residues. Germline V gene data show CDR1 as SGHVS and CDR2 as FNYEAQ. The CDR3 region is CASSLAPSLNTEAFF. CDR3 nucleotides: TGTGCCAGCAGCTTAGCCCCCAGTTTGAACACTGAAGCTTTCTTT.

This clone was picked up one time. J is TRBJ2-7 and V is TRBV6-2 or TRBV6-3, with 7 bases aligning to TRBD1. The CDR3 sequence is 16 residues long. Germline V gene data show CDR1 as MNHEY and CDR2 as SVGEGT. Trimming removed 2 bases from V and 1 base from J; junction bases left unmatched: 8. CDR3: CASSYPPGTESYEQYF. The CDR3, as DNA: TGTGCCAGCAGTTACCCCCCAGGGACAGAATCCTACGAGCAGTACTTC.

The rearrangement joins TRBV20-1 to TRBJ2-1; no clear D gene. V was cut by 5 bases and J by 4 bases, with 3 bases left in between. CDR1 and CDR2 (germline): DFQATT, SNEGSKA (reference sequence). This CDR3 contains 10 residues. This chain's CDR3 is CSAVYNEQFF. CDR3 bases: TGCAGTGCTGTATACAATGAGCAGTTCTTC.

The rearrangement uses TRBV7-2 and TRBJ1-1; no reliable D call. From germline, CDR1 is SGHTA and CDR2 FQGNSA. Between the trimmed V and J ends, which lost 0 bases and 1 base, there was a span of 9 bases. This CDR3 comprises 15 residues. The CDR3 DNA reads as TGTGCCAGCAGCTTAGCGAGGGCCAGGAACACTGAAGCTTTCTTT. It codes for CASSLARARNTEAFF.